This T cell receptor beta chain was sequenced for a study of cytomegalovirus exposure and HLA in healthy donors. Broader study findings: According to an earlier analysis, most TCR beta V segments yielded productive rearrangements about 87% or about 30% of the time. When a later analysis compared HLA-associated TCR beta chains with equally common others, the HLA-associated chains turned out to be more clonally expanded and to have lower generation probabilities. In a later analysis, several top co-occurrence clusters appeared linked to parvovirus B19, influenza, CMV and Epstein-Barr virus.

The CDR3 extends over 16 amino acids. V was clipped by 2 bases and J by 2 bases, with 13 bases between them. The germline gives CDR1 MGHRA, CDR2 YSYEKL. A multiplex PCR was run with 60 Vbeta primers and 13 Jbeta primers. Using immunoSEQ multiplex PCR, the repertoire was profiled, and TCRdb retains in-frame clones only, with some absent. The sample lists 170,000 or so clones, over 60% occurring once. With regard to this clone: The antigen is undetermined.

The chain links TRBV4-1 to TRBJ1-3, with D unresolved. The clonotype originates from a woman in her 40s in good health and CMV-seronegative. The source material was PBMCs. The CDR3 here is CASSQRMRNPGNTIYF. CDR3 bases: TGCGCCAGCAGCCAAAGAATGAGGAACCCTGGAAACACCATATATTTT.